What follows are 3 T cell receptor beta chains derived from one specimen sequenced in a study of cytomegalovirus exposure and HLA in healthy donors. PCR amplification relied on 60 Vbeta primers (plus 13 Jbeta primers). Profiling relied on immunoSEQ multiplex PCR, and the TCRdb table lists in-frame clones only, not all of them. The sample lists about 120,000 clones, around 80% occurring once. Sequenced material: PBMCs. These receptors were taken from a woman aged 40 to 50 in good health and CMV-seropositive.

This chain joins TRBV7-9 and TRBJ2-2, with TRBD2 as a possible D gene (6 bases). Trimming removed 9 bases at V and 4 bases at J, with 9 bases between. The CDR3 has 12 residues. Per the germline V gene, CDR1 is SEHNR and CDR2 is FQNEAQ (reference sequence). This chain's CDR3 is CARWTTTGELFF. The CDR3 DNA follows: TGTGCCAGGTGGACTACCACCGGGGAGCTGTTTTTT.

The gene calls are TRBV6-5 and TRBJ1-4, with 10 bases that match TRBD1. The CDR3 runs to 15 residues. Germline values: CDR1 MNHEY, CDR2 SVGAGI. V trimming: 5 bases; J trimming: 8 bases; junction bases outside the gene matches: 8. DNA of the CDR3: TGTGCCAGCAGTCCCGGGACAGGGGTTATGGAAAAACTGTTTTTT. This translates into CASSPGTGVMEKLFF.

This clone was seen only a few times. This sequence joins TRBV5-4 and TRBJ1-1, with 9 positions matching TRBD1. Losses at the gene ends were 4 bases for V and 5 bases for J; bases not matched to a gene: 3. The CDR3 spans 13 residues. Germline V gene lookup returns CDR1 SGHNT and CDR2 YYREEE (reference sequence). The CDR3 reads CASSGDRGTEAFF. The CDR3 DNA sequence: TGTGCCAGCAGCGGAGACAGGGGGACTGAAGCTTTCTTT.